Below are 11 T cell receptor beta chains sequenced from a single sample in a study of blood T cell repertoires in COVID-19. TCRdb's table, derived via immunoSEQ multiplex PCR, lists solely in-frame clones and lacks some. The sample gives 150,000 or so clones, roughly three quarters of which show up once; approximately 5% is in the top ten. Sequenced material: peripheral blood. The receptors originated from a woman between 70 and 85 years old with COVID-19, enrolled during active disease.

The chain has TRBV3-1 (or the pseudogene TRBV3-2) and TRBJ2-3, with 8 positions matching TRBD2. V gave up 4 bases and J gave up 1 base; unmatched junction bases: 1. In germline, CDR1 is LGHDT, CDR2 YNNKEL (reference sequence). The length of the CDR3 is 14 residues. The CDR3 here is CASSRSGGTDTQYF. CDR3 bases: TGTGCCAGCAGCCGTAGCGGGGGCACAGATACGCAGTATTTT.

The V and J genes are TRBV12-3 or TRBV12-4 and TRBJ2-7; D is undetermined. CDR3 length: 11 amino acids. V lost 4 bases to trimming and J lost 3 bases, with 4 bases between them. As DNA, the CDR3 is TGTGCCAGCAGTTCGTTCTACGAGCAGTACTTC. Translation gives CASSSFYEQYF.

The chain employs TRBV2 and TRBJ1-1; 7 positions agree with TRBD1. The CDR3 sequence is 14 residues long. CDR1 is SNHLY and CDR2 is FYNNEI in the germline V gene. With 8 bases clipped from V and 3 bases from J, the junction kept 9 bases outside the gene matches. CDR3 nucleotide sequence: TGTGCCAGCCAGGGGGACAGTCAAGACACTGAAGCTTTCTTT. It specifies CASQGDSQDTEAFF. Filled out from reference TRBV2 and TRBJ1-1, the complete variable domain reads EPEVTQTPSHQVTQMGQEVILRCVPISNHLYFYWYRQILGQKVEFLVSFYNNEISEKSEIFDDQFSVERPDGSNFTLKIRSTKLEDSAMYFCASQGDSQDTEAFFGQGTRLTVV.

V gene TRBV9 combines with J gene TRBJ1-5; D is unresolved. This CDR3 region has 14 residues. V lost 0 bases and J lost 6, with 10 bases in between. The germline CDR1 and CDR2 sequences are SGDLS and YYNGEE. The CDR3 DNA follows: TGTGCCAGCAGCGTAGGGTCCAGTCCTCAGCCCCAGCATTTT. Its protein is CASSVGSSPQPQHF.

Written as DNA, the CDR3 is TGTGCCATCAGTGAGGGCGGTGAAAAACTGTTTTTT. Protein: CAISEGGEKLFF. This sequence joins TRBV10-3 and TRBJ1-4, with D uncertain. This CDR3 spans 12 amino acids. Germline-derived CDR1 and CDR2 are ENHRY and SYGVKD. Trimming pared 2 bases from V and 7 bases from J, leaving 5 bases between.

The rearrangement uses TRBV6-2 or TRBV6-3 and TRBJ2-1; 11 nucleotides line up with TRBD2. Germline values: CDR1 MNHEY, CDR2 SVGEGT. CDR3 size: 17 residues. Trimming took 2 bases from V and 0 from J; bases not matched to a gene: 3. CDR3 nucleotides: TGTGCCAGCAGTTACGATAGCGGGGGGGCCTCCTACAATGAGCAGTTCTTC. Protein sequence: CASSYDSGGASYNEQFF.

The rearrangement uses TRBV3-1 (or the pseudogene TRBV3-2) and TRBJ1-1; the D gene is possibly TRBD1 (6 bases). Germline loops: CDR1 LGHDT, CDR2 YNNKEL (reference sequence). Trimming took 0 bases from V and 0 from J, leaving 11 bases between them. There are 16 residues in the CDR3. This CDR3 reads CASSQEGGGLNTEAFF. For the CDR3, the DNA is TGTGCCAGCAGCCAAGAAGGGGGGGGGTTGAACACTGAAGCTTTCTTT.

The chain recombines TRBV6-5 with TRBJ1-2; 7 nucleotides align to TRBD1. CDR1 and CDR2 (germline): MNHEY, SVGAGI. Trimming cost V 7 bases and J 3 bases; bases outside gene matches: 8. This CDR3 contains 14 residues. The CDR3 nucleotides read TGTGCCAGCACCCCCCGGACAGGACACTATGGCTACACCTTC. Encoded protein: CASTPRTGHYGYTF.

The CDR3 region is CASSRVQGVGSGANVLTF. DNA for the CDR3: TGTGCCAGCAGCCGAGTTCAGGGTGTCGGCTCTGGGGCCAACGTCCTGACTTTC. V and J are TRBV7-8 and TRBJ2-6, with TRBD1 as a possible D gene (5 bases). The CDR3 has 18 amino acids. Trimming took off 5 bases at V and 0 bases at J, with 17 bases between the two ends. Germline V CDR1 and CDR2: SGHVS, FQNEAQ.

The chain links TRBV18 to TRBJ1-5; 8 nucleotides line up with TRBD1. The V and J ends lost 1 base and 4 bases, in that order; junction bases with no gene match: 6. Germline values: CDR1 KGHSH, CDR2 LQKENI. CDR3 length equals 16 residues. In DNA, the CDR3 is TGTGCCAGCTCACCACAGGGACAGGTTACAAATCAGCCCCAGCATTTT. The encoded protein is CASSPQGQVTNQPQHF.

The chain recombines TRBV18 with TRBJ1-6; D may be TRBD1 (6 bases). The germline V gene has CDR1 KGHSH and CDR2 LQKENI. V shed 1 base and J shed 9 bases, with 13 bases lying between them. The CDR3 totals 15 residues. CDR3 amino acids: CASSPRDTVSSPLHF. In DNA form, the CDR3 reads TGTGCCAGCTCACCACGGGACACCGTGTCTTCACCCCTCCACTTT.